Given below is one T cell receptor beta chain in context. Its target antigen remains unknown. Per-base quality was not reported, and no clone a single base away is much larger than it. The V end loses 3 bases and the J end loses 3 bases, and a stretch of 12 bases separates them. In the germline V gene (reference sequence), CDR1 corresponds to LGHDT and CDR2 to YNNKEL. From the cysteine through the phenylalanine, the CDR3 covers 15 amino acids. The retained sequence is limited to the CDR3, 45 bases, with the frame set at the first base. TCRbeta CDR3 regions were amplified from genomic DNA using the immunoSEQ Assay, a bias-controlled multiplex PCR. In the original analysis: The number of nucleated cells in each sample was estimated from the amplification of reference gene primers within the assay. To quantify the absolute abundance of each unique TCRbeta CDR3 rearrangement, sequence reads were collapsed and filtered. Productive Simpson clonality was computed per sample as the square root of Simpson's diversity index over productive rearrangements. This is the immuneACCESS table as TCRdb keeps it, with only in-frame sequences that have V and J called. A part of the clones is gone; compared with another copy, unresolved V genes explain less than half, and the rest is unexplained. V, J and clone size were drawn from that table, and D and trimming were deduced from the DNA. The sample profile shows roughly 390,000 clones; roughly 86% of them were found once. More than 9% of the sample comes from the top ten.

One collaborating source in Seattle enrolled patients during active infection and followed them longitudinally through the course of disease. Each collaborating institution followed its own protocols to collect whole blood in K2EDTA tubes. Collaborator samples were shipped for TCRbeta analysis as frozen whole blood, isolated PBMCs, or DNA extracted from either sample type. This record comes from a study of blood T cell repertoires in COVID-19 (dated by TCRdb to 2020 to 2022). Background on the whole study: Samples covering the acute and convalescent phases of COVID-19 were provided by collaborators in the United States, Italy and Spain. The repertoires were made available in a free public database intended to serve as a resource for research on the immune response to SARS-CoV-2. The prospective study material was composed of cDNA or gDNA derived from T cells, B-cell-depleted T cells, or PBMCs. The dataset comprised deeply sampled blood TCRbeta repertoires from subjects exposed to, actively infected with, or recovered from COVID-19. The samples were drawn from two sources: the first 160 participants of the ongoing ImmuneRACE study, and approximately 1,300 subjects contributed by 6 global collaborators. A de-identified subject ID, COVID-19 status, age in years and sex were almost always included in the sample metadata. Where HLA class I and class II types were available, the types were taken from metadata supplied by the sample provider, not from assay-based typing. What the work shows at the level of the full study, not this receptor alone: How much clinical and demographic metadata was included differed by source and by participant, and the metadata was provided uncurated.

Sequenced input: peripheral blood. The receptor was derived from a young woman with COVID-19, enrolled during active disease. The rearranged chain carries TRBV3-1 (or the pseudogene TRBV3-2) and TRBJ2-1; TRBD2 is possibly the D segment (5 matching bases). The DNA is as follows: TGTGCCAGCAGCCAGGCGAGCGGACTCTACAATGAGCAGTTCTTC. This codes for CASSQASGLYNEQFF.